A single sample gave rise to the 31 T cell receptor beta chains below, sequenced in a study of T cells after yellow fever vaccination. TCRdb independently ran MiXCR on the 5' RACE reads; one entry per CDR3 protein. The table lists some 560,000 distinct CDR3 sequences, approximately 16% of them singletons. Sequencing used PBMCs, obtained about 5 days after the first yellow fever vaccination. These TCRs come from a man between 18 and 35 years old who received the YFV17D yellow fever vaccine.

The V gene is TRBV6-2 or TRBV6-3, the J gene TRBJ1-1; D ambiguous. The CDR3 has 11 amino acids. Per germline, CDR1 MNHEY and CDR2 SVGEGT. Trimming took 7 bases from V and 1 from J, leaving 4 bases between them. The CDR3 DNA sequence: TGTGCCAGCAACTCGAACACTGAAGCTTTCTTT. As protein: CASNSNTEAFF.

This clonotype was observed a few times. The rearrangement links TRBV5-1 to TRBJ1-1; D gene unclear. There are 14 residues in the CDR3. The germline V gene has CDR1 SGHRS and CDR2 YFSETQ. V was shortened by 5 bases and J by 3 bases, with 14 bases between the two germline ends. The CDR3 here is CASSSTRGDTEAFF. The CDR3 nucleotides read TGCGCCAGCAGTTCAACTCGTGGTGACACTGAAGCTTTCTTT.

The V and J genes are TRBV2 and TRBJ2-1; 9 bases fit TRBD2. Germline V gene lookup returns CDR1 SNHLY and CDR2 FYNNEI. This CDR3 is 15 amino acids long. The V and J ends lost 7 bases and 4 bases, in that order; junction bases with no gene match: 8. The CDR3 is CASKTAGGQYNEQFF. The CDR3 DNA is TGTGCCAGCAAGACAGCGGGGGGACAGTACAATGAGCAGTTCTTC.

A remark on this clonotype: A much larger clone is a single base away; this may be a read error. The V and J genes are TRBV5-8 and TRBJ2-1, with TRBD2 identical over 7 bases. Germline V gives CDR1 SGHTS, CDR2 YDEGEE. With V trimmed by 4 bases and J by 0 bases, 4 bases remained unmatched. This CDR3 contains 15 residues. The CDR3 DNA sequence: TGTGCCAGCAGCACCCGGGGGGACTCCTACAATGAGCAGTTCTTC. Protein sequence: CASSTRGDSYNEQFF. Full variable domain (missing parts from reference TRBV5-8 and TRBJ2-1): EAGVTQSPTHLIKTRGQQATLRCSPISGHTSVYWYQQALGLGLQFLLWYDEGEERNRGNFPPRFSGRQFPNYSSELNVNALELEDSALYLCASSTRGDSYNEQFFGPGTRLTVL.

This clonotype was seen a handful of times. J is TRBJ2-3 and V is TRBV12-3 or TRBV12-4; 9 bases are a match to TRBD2. The CDR3 has 15 amino acids. The ends lost 3 bases at V and 5 bases at J; junction bases unmatched: 6. The CDR3 DNA reads TGTGCCAGCAGTTTTTCGGCGGGGGGGCAAGATACGCAGTATTTT. Its protein is CASSFSAGGQDTQYF.

This clonotype showed up many times. V gene TRBV5-1 combines with J gene TRBJ2-2; tentative D call: TRBD1 (6 bases). The V gene lost 3 bases and the J gene lost 7 bases, with 19 bases spanning the gap. The CDR3 consists of 16 residues. CDR1 and CDR2 (germline): SGHRS, YFSETQ. The CDR3 spells CASSSRNRVVDGELFF. Here the CDR3 DNA reads TGCGCCAGCAGCTCTAGGAACAGGGTCGTGGACGGGGAGCTGTTTTTT.

This clonotype has more than one count but fewer than ten. V is TRBV6-1 and J is TRBJ1-1; perhaps TRBD1 as D (5 bases). This CDR3 contains 15 residues. Per the germline V gene, CDR1 is MNHNS and CDR2 is SASEGT. With 0 bases removed from V and 11 bases from J, the gap between germline ends came to 19 bases. The CDR3 DNA follows: TGTGCCAGCAGTGAAGCGGGACGGGGGGTACAGTGGGCTTTCTTT. Its protein is CASSEAGRGVQWAFF.

This clonotype was counted a few times. This rearrangement joins TRBV14 to TRBJ1-2; D gene unclear. The germline V gene has CDR1 SGHDN and CDR2 FVKESK. The CDR3 spans 14 residues. Trimming took 0 bases from V and 1 from J, leaving 6 bases between them. The CDR3 nucleotides read TGTGCCAGCAGCCAAGATCTGAATAACTATGGCTACACCTTC. Its protein product is CASSQDLNNYGYTF.

The chain recombines TRBV12-3 or TRBV12-4 with TRBJ2-5; D may be TRBD2 (7 bases). The CDR3 runs to 15 residues. Between the trimmed V and J ends, which lost 1 base and 4 bases, there was a span of 13 bases. The CDR3 spells CASSLDPRGGETQYF. Here the CDR3 DNA reads TGTGCCAGCAGTTTAGATCCGAGGGGGGGAGAGACCCAGTACTTC.

The table lists this clonotype with a few counts. J is TRBJ1-4 and V is TRBV3-1; D remains unclear. The CDR3 extends over 13 amino acids. CDR1 is LGHDT, CDR2 YNNKEL, per germline (reference sequence). The V and J ends lost 8 bases and 0 bases respectively, with 7 bases between them. The CDR3: CASSTPTNEKLFF. The CDR3 nucleotides are TGTGCCAGCTCGACACCAACTAATGAAAAACTGTTTTTT.

In its sample, this clonotype was seen a few times. For the CDR3, the DNA is TGTGCCAGCAGCCGTGGACAGGCGAACACTGAAGCTTTCTTT. As protein: CASSRGQANTEAFF. This sequence joins TRBV7-9 and TRBJ1-1, with 7 nucleotides matching TRBD1. The V gene's germline CDR1 is SEHNR and CDR2 FQNEAQ (reference sequence). J gave up 1 base and V 5 bases, and 4 bases lay outside the gene matches. The CDR3 length is 14 residues.

This clonotype showed up just a few times. The chain recombines TRBV7-2 with TRBJ1-5, with D unresolved. V lost 5 bases and J lost 7, with 12 bases in between. In germline, CDR1 is SGHTA, CDR2 FQGNSA. The CDR3 is 13 residues long. CDR3 nucleotide sequence: TGTGCCAGCAGCCCGCGGCCTTCGCAGCCCCAGCATTTT. This codes for CASSPRPSQPQHF.

In nucleotides, the CDR3 is TGTGCCAGCTCACCGTCCCAACTCACCACTGAAGCTTTCTTT. Its protein is CASSPSQLTTEAFF. The chain uses TRBV18 and TRBJ1-1; D gene uncertain. CDR1 KGHSH and CDR2 LQKENI come from the germline V gene. The V end was cut by 3 bases, the J end by 4 bases, with 12 bases between. The CDR3 runs 14 residues.

This clonotype was seen a few times. V usage is TRBV6-4 and J usage is TRBJ2-1; 11 bases map to TRBD2. The junction had 1 base not matched to a gene; V was cut back by 0 bases and J by 6 bases. The CDR3 length is 15 residues. The germline V gene encodes CDR1 MRHNA and CDR2 SNTAGT. CDR3 sequence reads: CASSDSTSGANEQFF. CDR3 bases: TGTGCCAGCAGTGACTCGACTAGCGGGGCCAATGAGCAGTTCTTC.

The count of this clonotype is one. The V gene is TRBV28, the J gene TRBJ2-7; TRBD1 is a possible D gene (5 bases). With 6 bases removed from V and 5 bases from J, the gap between germline ends came to 17 bases. Germline lookup yields CDR1 MDHEN and CDR2 SYDVKM. This CDR3 is built from 14 residues. The CDR3: CASSLRVGLDEQYV. CDR3 bases: TGTGCCAGCAGCCTCAGGGTGGGCTTAGACGAGCAGTACGTC.

This chain links TRBV2 with TRBJ1-2; possible D gene TRBD1, 5 bases. The CDR3 is 13 residues long. CDR1 is SNHLY and CDR2 is FYNNEI in the germline V gene. V was trimmed by 5 bases and J by 4 bases, leaving 11 bases between them. Here the CDR3 reads CASSPLQVYGYTF. CDR3 DNA sequence: TGTGCCAGCAGTCCACTACAGGTCTATGGCTACACCTTC.

V and J are TRBV7-2 and TRBJ1-5, with D perhaps matching TRBD1 (5 bases). CDR1 is SGHTA and CDR2 is FQGNSA in the germline V gene. The CDR3 loop spans 21 amino acids. The ends were cut back, 4 bases at V and 0 bases at J, with 28 bases in the middle. The CDR3 loop is CASSYPSGVEGGDYSNQPQHF. The CDR3 region has the DNA TGTGCCAGCAGCTACCCCAGCGGGGTTGAGGGAGGGGATTATAGCAATCAGCCCCAGCATTTT.

This clonotype was seen at least ten times. This chain uses TRBV12-3 or TRBV12-4 with TRBJ2-1, with 10 positions matching TRBD2. J gave up 8 bases and V 3 bases, and 7 bases lay outside the gene matches. This CDR3 comprises 15 residues. This CDR3 is CASSLQAGGPHEQFF. The CDR3 DNA reads as TGTGCCAGCAGTTTGCAAGCGGGGGGGCCCCATGAGCAGTTCTTC.

The chain links TRBV15 to TRBJ1-6; D perhaps matches TRBD1 (5 bases). There are 14 residues in the CDR3. The germline V gene encodes CDR1 LNHNV and CDR2 YYDKDF (reference sequence). V was shortened by 0 bases and J by 11 bases, with 11 bases between the two germline ends. The CDR3 loop reads CATSREIDSPPLHF. The CDR3 nucleotides read TGTGCCACCAGCAGAGAAATAGACAGCCCACCCCTCCACTTT.

In its sample, this clonotype was seen a few times. This sequence joins TRBV30 and TRBJ2-5, with D uncertain. The germline CDR1 and CDR2 sequences are GTSNPN and SVGIG (reference sequence). The CDR3 is 13 amino acids. Trimming pared 3 bases from V and 6 bases from J, leaving 14 bases between. In DNA form, the CDR3 reads TGTGCCTGGAGGATGGTAGTTGTGCAGACCCAGTACTTC. Protein sequence: CAWRMVVVQTQYF.

This clonotype was observed a few times. The chain links TRBV20-1 to TRBJ1-4; D is possibly TRBD1 (5 bases). V was cut by 5 bases and J by 8 bases, with 18 bases left in between. This CDR3 is 14 amino acids long. CDR1 is DFQATT, CDR2 SNEGSKA, per germline (reference sequence). CDR3 nucleotides: TGCAGTGCTCGGCAGGCCCTCGGGGGAGAAAAACTGTTTTTT. This codes for CSARQALGGEKLFF.

The rearrangement links TRBV7-9 to TRBJ2-5; possibly TRBD1 or TRBD2 for D (5 bases each). V lost 0 bases to trimming and J lost 0 bases, with 11 bases between them. The CDR3 sequence is 16 residues long. CDR1 and CDR2 from the germline V gene are SEHNR and FQNEAQ (reference sequence). CDR3 sequence (DNA): TGTGCCAGCAGCTTAGCGCTGGGACCCTACCAAGAGACCCAGTACTTC. This gives the protein CASSLALGPYQETQYF.

This clonotype was found a few times. The genes are TRBV4-1 and TRBJ1-5; TRBD1 matches at 8 bases. CDR3 length: 17 residues. Germline CDR1 reads MGHRA; CDR2 reads YSYEKL. V was clipped by 1 base and J by 2 bases; unmatched bases: 7. CDR3 protein: CASSQVLQTGGNQPQHF. The CDR3 region has the DNA TGCGCCAGCAGCCAAGTTTTGCAGACAGGGGGCAATCAGCCCCAGCATTTT.

J is TRBJ2-3 and V is TRBV7-3; 9 nucleotides agree with TRBD2. The ends lost 1 base at V and 5 bases at J; junction bases unmatched: 4. Looked up from germline, CDR1 is SGHTA and CDR2 is FQGTGA. This CDR3 spans 15 amino acids. The CDR3 DNA follows: TGTGCCAGCAGCTTAAGCGGGGGGGAGGGAGATACGCAGTATTTT. It codes for CASSLSGGEGDTQYF. Looking up the rest from reference TRBV7-3 and TRBJ2-3 gives the full variable domain: GAGVSQTPSNKVTEKGKYVELRCDPISGHTALYWYRQSLGQGPEFLIYFQGTGAADDSGLPNDRFFAVRPEGSVSTLKIQRTERGDSAVYLCASSLSGGEGDTQYFGPGTRLTVL.

The table lists this clonotype with a few counts. V gene TRBV5-1 combines with J gene TRBJ2-7; 7 nucleotides align to TRBD1. This CDR3 is built from 16 residues. Germline loops: CDR1 SGHRS, CDR2 YFSETQ. After removal of 4 bases from V and 2 bases from J, the junction contained 12 bases not matched to a gene. The CDR3 DNA is TGCGCCAGCAGCATAAGAAGAAGACAGGGAGCCTACGAGCAGTACTTC. It is translated as CASSIRRRQGAYEQYF.

The gene calls are TRBV5-1 and TRBJ1-1, with D possibly TRBD1 on 5 matching bases. V lost 3 bases and J lost 3, with 18 bases in between. Germline V CDR1 and CDR2: SGHRS, YFSETQ. The CDR3 has 16 residues. The DNA for the CDR3 is TGCGCCAGCAGCTCCCTTTCGGGGGGGTTTGACACTGAAGCTTTCTTT. Amino acids: CASSSLSGGFDTEAFF.

V and J are TRBV29-1 and TRBJ1-1; the D gene is possibly TRBD1 (5 bases). With 5 bases removed from V and 3 bases from J, the gap between germline ends came to 16 bases. The CDR3 is 14 residues long. Per germline, CDR1 SQVTM and CDR2 ANQGSEA. The CDR3 DNA sequence: TGCAGCGTTAGGGCGTCGTCAGGGTACACTGAAGCTTTCTTT. This encodes CSVRASSGYTEAFF.

This clonotype was seen only a few times. The chain couples TRBV7-3 to TRBJ2-1; weak D call: TRBD1 (6 bases). This CDR3 has 16 amino acids. V was clipped by 2 bases and J by 2 bases, with 13 bases between them. Germline values: CDR1 SGHTA, CDR2 FQGTGA. The CDR3 spells CASSLSYRVAYNEQFF. CDR3 nucleotide sequence: TGTGCCAGCAGCTTATCTTACAGGGTTGCCTACAATGAGCAGTTCTTC.

V usage is TRBV5-1 and J usage is TRBJ2-5; tentatively, D is TRBD1 (6 bases). With 0 bases removed from V and 5 bases from J, the gap between germline ends came to 17 bases. The CDR3 contains 16 residues. Germline CDR1 SGHRS, CDR2 YFSETQ. In DNA, the CDR3 is TGCGCCAGCAGCTTGGGCTATCGGGACAATCGGGAGACCCAGTACTTC. Protein: CASSLGYRDNRETQYF. The whole variable domain, filled in from reference TRBV5-1 and TRBJ2-5, reads KAGVTQTPRYLIKTRGQQVTLSCSPISGHRSVSWYQQTPGQGLQFLFEYFSETQRNKGNFPGRFSGRQFSNSRSEMNVSTLELGDSALYLCASSLGYRDNRETQYFGPGTRLLVL.

This clonotype has a single count. As DNA, the CDR3 is TGCGCCAGCAGCTTAGCACAGGGTATTACAGATACGCAGTATTTT. This encodes CASSLAQGITDTQYF. The rearrangement links TRBV5-1 to TRBJ2-3, with a weak D call TRBD1 (6 bases). This CDR3 spans 15 amino acids. Per germline, CDR1 SGHRS and CDR2 YFSETQ. With 2 bases removed from V and 3 bases from J, the gap between germline ends came to 13 bases.

A few counts support this clonotype. The genes are TRBV6-5 and TRBJ1-4; no clear D gene. V was clipped by 2 bases and J by 0 bases, with 4 bases between them. Germline V lookup: CDR1 MNHEY, CDR2 SVGAGI. The CDR3 contains 14 residues. The CDR3 protein is CASSYGATNEKLFF. The CDR3 DNA is TGTGCCAGCAGTTACGGGGCAACTAATGAAAAACTGTTTTTT.